This is a list of T cell receptor beta chains from one sample in a study of OX40 agonist ivuxolimab in advanced cancers. Repertoires were generated with immunoSEQ multiplex PCR, while TCRdb's copy carries only in-frame clones and drops some. The table lists about 67,000 clones, around 87% of them singletons. This sample comprised CD4+ or CD8+ T cells sorted from blood, obtained in a trial of the OX40 agonist ivuxolimab. These receptors originate from an adult with an advanced solid tumor such as melanoma, head and neck, liver or kidney cancer. Both conserved end residues are part of each CDR3. The D gene is left open where the match is weak. For some rows the clone size is stated as once, few or many, or as a class when expanded; others skip it.

d_gene,j_gene,abundance,v_gene,CDR3aa,CDR3nt
.,TRBJ1-4,.,TRBV2,CASSGTGPSNEKLFF,TGTGCCAGCAGTGGCACAGGGCCCTCTAATGAAAAACTGTTTTTT
.,TRBJ1-4,once,TRBV2,CASHLGGDEKLFF,TGTGCCAGCCATCTTGGGGGAGATGAAAAACTGTTTTTT
.,TRBJ2-2,.,TRBV7-3,CASSLTEAGSGELFF,TGTGCCAGCAGCTTAACGGAGGCGGGGAGCGGGGAGCTGTTTTTT
.,TRBJ1-1,.,TRBV28,CASSSPPGGGNTEAFF,TGTGCCAGCAGTTCCCCCCCGGGGGGCGGAAACACTGAAGCTTTCTTT
.,TRBJ1-3,.,TRBV18,CASSPSTDSGNTIYF,TGTGCCAGCTCACCTAGTACAGACTCTGGAAACACCATATATTTT
.,TRBJ1-5,.,TRBV28,CASSPPVGSNQPQHF,TGTGCCAGCAGCCCCCCGGTCGGGTCCAATCAGCCCCAGCATTTT
.,TRBJ2-3,.,TRBV11-1,CASSFGQISDTQYF,TGTGCCAGCAGCTTCGGACAGATTTCAGATACGCAGTATTTT
.,TRBJ2-2,.,TRBV28,CASTQGSLNTGELFF,TGTGCCAGCACCCAGGGATCATTGAACACCGGGGAGCTGTTTTTT
TRBD2,TRBJ2-5,.,TRBV4-2,CASSQDLSGISQETQYF,TGTGCCAGCAGCCAAGACCTTAGCGGGATTTCACAAGAGACCCAGTACTTC
.,TRBJ2-7,.,TRBV5-1,CASSLADTSYEQYF,TGCGCCAGCAGCTTGGCCGACACCTCCTACGAGCAGTACTTC
TRBD2,TRBJ2-1,.,TRBV6-1,CASRGLASEQFF,TGTGCCAGCAGGGGACTAGCTAGTGAGCAGTTCTTC
.,TRBJ2-1,few,TRBV27,CASSLRENYNEQFF,TGTGCCAGCAGTTTACGGGAGAACTACAATGAGCAGTTCTTC
.,TRBJ1-5,.,TRBV6-1,CASSEAQSSQHF,TGTGCCAGCAGTGAAGCGCAGTCCTCCCAGCATTTT
TRBD2,TRBJ2-1,.,TRBV19,CASSINSGRSEQFF,TGTGCCAGTAGTATCAATAGCGGGAGGAGTGAGCAGTTCTTC
.,TRBJ1-1,.,TRBV6-6,CASTRGQTLGSFF,TGTGCCAGCACCCGTGGGCAAACCCTAGGATCTTTCTTT
.,TRBJ2-2,once,TRBV4-3,CASSQDIGSSTGELFF,TGCGCCAGCAGCCAAGATATTGGGTCTAGTACCGGGGAGCTGTTTTTT
.,TRBJ1-4,.,TRBV11-3,CASSSGEREKLFF,TGTGCCAGCAGCTCGGGGGAACGGGAAAAACTGTTTTTT
.,TRBJ2-6,.,TRBV5-8,CASSFGNSGANVLTF,TGTGCCAGCAGCTTCGGTAACTCTGGGGCCAACGTCCTGACTTTC
TRBD1,TRBJ1-2,once,TRBV28,CASKGGQGYGYTF,TGTGCCAGCAAAGGGGGCCAAGGTTATGGCTACACCTTC
.,TRBJ2-1,once,TRBV5-1,CASSSGDGRPTEQFF,TGCGCCAGCAGCTCCGGGGACGGCCGTCCTACTGAGCAGTTCTTC
TRBD1,TRBJ1-2,.,TRBV7-2,CASSPRQGNYGYTF,TGTGCCAGCAGCCCGAGACAGGGGAACTATGGCTACACCTTC
.,TRBJ1-2,.,TRBV19,CASSMQIQNYGYTF,TGTGCCAGTAGTATGCAGATTCAAAACTATGGCTACACCTTC
.,TRBJ2-1,.,TRBV6-1,CASSEYRVRSNEQFF,TGTGCCAGCAGTGAATACAGGGTGAGGAGTAATGAGCAGTTCTTC
.,TRBJ1-5,few,TRBV18,CASSKDRNSNQPQHF,TGTGCCAGCTCAAAGGACAGAAATAGCAATCAGCCCCAGCATTTT
.,TRBJ1-6,.,TRBV6-1,CASSALQGGTAPLHF,TGTGCCAGCAGTGCACTGCAGGGCGGGACGGCACCCCTCCACTTT
TRBD1,TRBJ1-6,once,TRBV6-5,CASTLGQKNSPLHF,TGTGCCAGCACCCTGGGACAGAAGAATTCACCCCTCCACTTT
.,TRBJ2-7,.,TRBV5-6,CASSLEGGAAEQYF,TGTGCCAGCAGCTTGGAGGGGGGCGCGGCAGAGCAGTACTTC
.,TRBJ2-7,.,TRBV5-5,CASSLEWGSEQYF,TGTGCCAGCAGCCTGGAGTGGGGCAGCGAGCAGTACTTC
TRBD1,TRBJ1-3,.,TRBV19,CATQNRDRLGNTIYF,TGTGCCACACAAAACCGGGACAGGCTTGGAAACACCATATATTTT
.,TRBJ2-1,.,TRBV5-1,CARVGETAYNEQFF,TGCGCCAGGGTTGGGGAGACGGCCTACAATGAGCAGTTCTTC
TRBD1,TRBJ1-2,once,TRBV2,CASTKQGASGYTF,TGTGCCAGCACTAAACAGGGGGCTAGTGGCTACACCTTC
.,TRBJ1-6,.,TRBV27,CASSLSPPGQPLNSPLHF,TGTGCCAGCAGTTTATCCCCACCGGGTCAGCCCCTTAATTCACCCCTCCACTTT
.,TRBJ1-5,.,TRBV7-2,CASSLDSNQPQHF,TGTGCCAGCAGCTTAGACAGCAATCAGCCCCAGCATTTT
.,TRBJ2-7,.,TRBV5-1,CASSLEPRAAYEQYF,TGCGCCAGCAGCTTGGAACCCAGGGCGGCCTACGAGCAGTACTTC
.,TRBJ2-5,.,TRBV5-8,CASSTTIQETQYF,TGTGCCAGCAGCACGACGATCCAAGAGACCCAGTACTTC
TRBD1,TRBJ1-2,.,TRBV28,CASSLGTEDSNYGYTF,TGTGCCAGCAGTCTCGGGACAGAAGATTCTAACTATGGCTACACCTTC
TRBD1,TRBJ2-2,.,TRBV5-1,CASSLGIQGGTGELFF,TGCGCCAGCAGCCTAGGCATACAGGGGGGCACCGGGGAGCTGTTTTTT
TRBD1,TRBJ1-1,.,TRBV5-4,CASRGGTGTGTEAFF,TGTGCCAGCAGGGGCGGGACAGGGACTGGGACTGAAGCTTTCTTT
TRBD1,TRBJ1-5,.,TRBV27,CASSPRDRGPIAPTNQPQHF,TGTGCCAGCAGCCCCCGGGACAGGGGGCCAATCGCCCCTACCAATCAGCCCCAGCATTTT
TRBD2,TRBJ2-1,.,TRBV7-2,CASSPRTSGSFANEQFF,TGTGCCAGCAGCCCTAGGACTAGCGGGAGTTTTGCCAATGAGCAGTTCTTC
.,TRBJ2-3,.,TRBV14,CASSQDLQTTDTQYF,TGTGCCAGCAGCCAAGATTTACAGACCACAGATACGCAGTATTTT
.,TRBJ2-1,.,TRBV18,CASSLEAVYNEQFF,TGTGCCAGCTCCCTGGAGGCGGTTTACAATGAGCAGTTCTTC
TRBD2,TRBJ2-1,.,TRBV28,CASSQTSGRAYNEQFF,TGTGCCAGCAGTCAGACTAGCGGGCGGGCCTACAATGAGCAGTTCTTC
.,TRBJ2-5,.,TRBV11-3,CASSIQGRETQYF,TGTGCCAGCAGTATACAGGGGAGGGAGACCCAGTACTTC
TRBD1,TRBJ1-5,.,TRBV19,CASTTQGAARGGSNQPQHF,TGTGCCAGTACCACACAGGGGGCAGCTCGGGGAGGGAGCAATCAGCCCCAGCATTTT
.,TRBJ2-5,.,TRBV9,CASSVGEEQETQYF,TGTGCCAGCAGCGTAGGGGAGGAGCAAGAGACCCAGTACTTC
TRBD1,TRBJ1-4,.,TRBV27,CASSQTGTGVEKLFF,TGTGCCAGCAGCCAAACCGGGACAGGGGTTGAAAAACTGTTTTTT
.,TRBJ2-7,.,TRBV11-2,CASSSRTVLSYEQYF,TGTGCCAGCAGCTCCCGAACGGTTTTATCCTACGAGCAGTACTTC
.,TRBJ1-3,once,TRBV28,CASLGAGEPGNTIYF,TGTGCCAGCCTCGGGGCAGGGGAACCTGGAAACACCATATATTTT
.,TRBJ1-5,.,TRBV28,CASSRDIDSNQPQHF,TGTGCCAGCAGTCGGGACATCGATAGCAATCAGCCCCAGCATTTT
.,TRBJ2-7,.,TRBV6-5,CASSYRGSYEQYF,TGTGCCAGCAGTTACCGCGGGTCCTACGAGCAGTACTTC
TRBD1,TRBJ2-4,.,TRBV27,CASSGSGQGNIQYF,TGTGCCAGCAGTGGATCTGGACAGGGAAACATTCAGTACTTC
TRBD2,TRBJ2-7,.,TRBV6-1,CASSDQGLAGSYEQYF,TGTGCCAGCAGTGATCAGGGGCTAGCGGGATCCTACGAGCAGTACTTC